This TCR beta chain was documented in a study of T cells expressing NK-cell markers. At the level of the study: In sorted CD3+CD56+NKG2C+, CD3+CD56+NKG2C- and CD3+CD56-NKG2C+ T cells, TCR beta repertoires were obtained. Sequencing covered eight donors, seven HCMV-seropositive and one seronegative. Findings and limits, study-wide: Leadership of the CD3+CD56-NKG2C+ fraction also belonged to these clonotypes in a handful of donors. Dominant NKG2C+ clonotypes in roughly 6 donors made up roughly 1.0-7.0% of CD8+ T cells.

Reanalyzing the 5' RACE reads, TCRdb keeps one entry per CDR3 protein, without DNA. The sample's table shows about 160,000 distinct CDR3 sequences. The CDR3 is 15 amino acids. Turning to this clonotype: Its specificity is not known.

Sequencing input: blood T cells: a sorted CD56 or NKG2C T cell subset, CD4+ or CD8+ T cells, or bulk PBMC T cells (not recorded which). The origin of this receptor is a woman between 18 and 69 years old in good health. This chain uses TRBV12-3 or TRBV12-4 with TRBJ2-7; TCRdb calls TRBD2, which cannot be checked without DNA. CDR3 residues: CASSLPGLASHEQYF.